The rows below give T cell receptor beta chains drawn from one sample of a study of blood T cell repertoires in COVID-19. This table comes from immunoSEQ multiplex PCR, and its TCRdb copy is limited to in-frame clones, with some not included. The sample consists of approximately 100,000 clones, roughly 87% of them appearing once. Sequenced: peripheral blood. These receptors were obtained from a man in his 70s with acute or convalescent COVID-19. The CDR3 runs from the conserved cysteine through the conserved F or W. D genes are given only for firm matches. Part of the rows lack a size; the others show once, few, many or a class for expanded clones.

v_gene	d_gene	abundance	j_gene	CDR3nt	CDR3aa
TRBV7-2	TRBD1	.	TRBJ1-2	TGTGCCAGCAGGACCGGGACAGAACTTTATGGCTACACCTTC	CASRTGTELYGYTF
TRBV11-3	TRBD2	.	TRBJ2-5	TGTGCCAGCAGCCCAGGGACTAGCGGGAGGGAGACCCAGTACTTC	CASSPGTSGRETQYF
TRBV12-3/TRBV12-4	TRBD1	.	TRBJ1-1	TGTGCCAGCAGGGGGGACAGGGTCACTGAAGCTTTCTTT	CASRGDRVTEAFF
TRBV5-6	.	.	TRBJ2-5	TGTGCCAGCAGCTTGCGGGTCCCCCCAGAGACCCAGTACTTC	CASSLRVPPETQYF
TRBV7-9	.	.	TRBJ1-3	TGTGCCAGCAGCTTAGGTTTTGGCACTGGAAACACCATATATTTT	CASSLGFGTGNTIYF
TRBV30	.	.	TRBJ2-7	TGTGCCTACTCAAACCTCCGAGACAGGAACTACGAGCAGTACTTC	CAYSNLRDRNYEQYF
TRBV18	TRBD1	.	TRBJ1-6	TGTGCCAGCTCAAACCGGGACAGAGCATCACCCCTCCACTTT	CASSNRDRASPLHF
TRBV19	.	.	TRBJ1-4	TGTGCCAGTAGTATTGCAGGGGAACTGTTTTTT	CASSIAGELFF
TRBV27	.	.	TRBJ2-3	TGTGCCAGCAGTTTATCGCCGGGGAGCGCAGATACGCAGTATTTT	CASSLSPGSADTQYF
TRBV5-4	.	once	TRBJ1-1	TGTGCCAGCAGCGTCCAGGGAGGTGGGTCTGAAGCTTTCTTT	CASSVQGGGSEAFF
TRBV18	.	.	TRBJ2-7	TGTGCCAGCTCACTCGGGAGCTGGGCCAGGGTGGGCGAGCAGTACTTC	CASSLGSWARVGEQYF
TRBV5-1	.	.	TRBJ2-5	TGCGCCAGCAAGGCAGGGCCGTACCAAGAGACCCAGTACTTC	CASKAGPYQETQYF
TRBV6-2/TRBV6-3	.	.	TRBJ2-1	TGTGCCAGCAGTTACCCCGCAGGGGTCTACAATGAGCAGTTCTTC	CASSYPAGVYNEQFF
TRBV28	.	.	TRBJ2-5	TGTGCCAGCAGTCCCCCTAAAATTCTATACCAAGAGACCCAGTACTTC	CASSPPKILYQETQYF
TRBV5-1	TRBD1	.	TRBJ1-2	TGCGCCAGCAGCTCCCTGCCGGGACAGGGTTATGGCTACACCTTC	CASSSLPGQGYGYTF
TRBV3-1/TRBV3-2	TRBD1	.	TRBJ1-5	TGTGCCAGCAGCCAGGGACAGCTCCCTCAGCCCCAGCATTTT	CASSQGQLPQPQHF
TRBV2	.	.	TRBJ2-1	TGTGCCAGCAGAGTCGAAGGGGGTTACAATGAGCAGTTCTTC	CASRVEGGYNEQFF
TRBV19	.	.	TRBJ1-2	TGTGCCAGTAGCTTCCTTACGGGGGGCCATGGCTACACCTTC	CASSFLTGGHGYTF
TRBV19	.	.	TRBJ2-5	TGTGCCAGTAGCGACAGGTCAGGGGCAGAGACCCAGTACTTC	CASSDRSGAETQYF
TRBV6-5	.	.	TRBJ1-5	TGTGCCAGCGAAATGGTTCCTAGTCAGCCCCAGCATTTT	CASEMVPSQPQHF
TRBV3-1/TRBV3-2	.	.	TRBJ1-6	TGTGCCAGCAGCCAAGATGTCGGACAGAGCTTTCCCCTCCACTTT	CASSQDVGQSFPLHF
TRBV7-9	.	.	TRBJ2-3	TGTGCCAGCAGCTTAGGGTCAGGCTTGGGCGACACAGATACGCAGTATTTT	CASSLGSGLGDTDTQYF
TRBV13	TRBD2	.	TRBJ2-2	TGTGCCAGCAGCTATAGCGGGGGGGCCGGGAACACCGGGGAGCTGTTTTTT	CASSYSGGAGNTGELFF
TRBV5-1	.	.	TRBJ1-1	TGCGCCAGCAGCTCCAGCGGGGAGGTAGAAGCTTTCTTT	CASSSSGEVEAFF
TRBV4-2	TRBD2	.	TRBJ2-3	TGTGCCAGCAGCCCGCTTAGGAATAGCGGGGGTGGCGCAGATACGCAGTATTTT	CASSPLRNSGGGADTQYF
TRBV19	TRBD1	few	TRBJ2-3	TGTGCCAGTAGTATTGGGAGGGACAGGGGGACAGATACGCAGTATTTT	CASSIGRDRGTDTQYF
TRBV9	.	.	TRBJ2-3	TGTGCCAGCAACCCCAGGGGGGTTACCACAGATACGCAGTATTTT	CASNPRGVTTDTQYF
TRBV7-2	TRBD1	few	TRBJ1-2	TGTGCCAGCAGCTTAGCTGGGCAGGGGGCAGGTGGCTACACCTTC	CASSLAGQGAGGYTF
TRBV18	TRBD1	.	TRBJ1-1	TGTGCCAGCTCAGGGCAGGACAGGGGAAGGACTGAAGCTTTCTTT	CASSGQDRGRTEAFF
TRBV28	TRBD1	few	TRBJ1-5	TGTGCCAGCAGCTTTTCGATGGACAGGGAGGGAATCCGGGGTCAGCCCCAGCATTTT	CASSFSMDREGIRGQPQHF
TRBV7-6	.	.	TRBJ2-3	TGTGCCAGCAGCTTACTTAGTAGCGGTGGAGGGGATACGCAGTATTTT	CASSLLSSGGGDTQYF
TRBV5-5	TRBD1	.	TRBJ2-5	TGTGCCAGCAGCACCACAGGGGGACAAGAGACCCAGTACTTC	CASSTTGGQETQYF
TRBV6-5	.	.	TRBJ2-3	TGTGCCAGCAGTCTGGACTGGCGGGCAGATACGCAGTATTTT	CASSLDWRADTQYF
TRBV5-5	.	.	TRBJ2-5	TGTGCCAGCGGCTCCGGGTTCCAAGAGACCCAGTACTTC	CASGSGFQETQYF
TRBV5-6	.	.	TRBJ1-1	TGTGCCAGCAGCTTATTTCAACCAGGAGGGAACACTGAAGCTTTCTTT	CASSLFQPGGNTEAFF
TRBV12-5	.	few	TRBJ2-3	TGTGCTAGTGGTCCCTCCATGACAGAGATGACGCAGTATTTT	CASGPSMTEMTQYF
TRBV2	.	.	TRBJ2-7	TGTGCCAGCAGTGAAGCCGGGGGACACGAGCAGTACTTC	CASSEAGGHEQYF
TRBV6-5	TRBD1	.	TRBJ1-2	TGTGCCAGCGTCATACGATCCGGGACAGCATATGGCTACACCTTC	CASVIRSGTAYGYTF
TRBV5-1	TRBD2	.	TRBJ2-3	TGCGCCAGCAGCTTTGGACTAGCGGGGGGCAGGGGCACAGATACGCAGTATTTT	CASSFGLAGGRGTDTQYF
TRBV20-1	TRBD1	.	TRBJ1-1	TGCAGCCCGGGACAGGGGGTGAAAGCTTTCTTT	CSPGQGVKAFF
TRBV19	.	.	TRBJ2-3	TGTGCCAGTAGTATAGGACGGATGGGCAGCCCAGTCACAGATACGCAGTATTTT	CASSIGRMGSPVTDTQYF
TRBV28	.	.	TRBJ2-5	TGTGCCAGCAGTGGTTTTGCTCTGAATGAGGGGACCCAGTACTTC	CASSGFALNEGTQYF
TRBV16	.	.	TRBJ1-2	TGTGCCAGCAGCCCCTGGACAACCGGACGGAACTATGGCTACACCTTC	CASSPWTTGRNYGYTF
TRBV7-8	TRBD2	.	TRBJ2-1	TGTGCCAGCAGCTGGCCGGGACTAGCGGGGAGGGGCTCCTACAATGAGCAGTTCTTC	CASSWPGLAGRGSYNEQFF
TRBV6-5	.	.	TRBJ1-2	TGTGCCAGCAGTAACTCCCGGGGAAACTATGGCTACACCTTC	CASSNSRGNYGYTF
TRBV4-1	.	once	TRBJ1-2	TGCGCCAGCAGCCAAACCGCCAGGGACTATGGCTACACCTTC	CASSQTARDYGYTF
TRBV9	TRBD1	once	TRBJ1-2	TGTGCCAGCAGCGTAGGACAGGGAAACTATGGCTACACCTTC	CASSVGQGNYGYTF
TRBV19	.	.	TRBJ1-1	TGTGCCAGTAGTAAAACAGGGTGGACTGAAGCTTTCTTT	CASSKTGWTEAFF
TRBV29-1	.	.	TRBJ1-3	TGCAGCGCCGAAGGGGACTCTGGAAACACCATATATTTT	CSAEGDSGNTIYF
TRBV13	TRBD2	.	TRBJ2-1	TGTGCCAGCAGCAGAGAAGGGACTAGCGGGGACAATGAGCAGTTCTTC	CASSREGTSGDNEQFF
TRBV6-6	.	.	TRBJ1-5	TGTGCCATAGATGCGGAGGGCGGGAATCAGCCCCAGCATTTT	CAIDAEGGNQPQHF
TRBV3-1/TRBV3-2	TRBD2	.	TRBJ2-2	TGTGCCAGCAGCCTCCTGAGCGGGGGGGCCGGGGAGCTGTTTTTT	CASSLLSGGAGELFF
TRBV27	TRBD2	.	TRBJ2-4	TGTGCCAGCAGTTTCTCTGTTGGGACTAGCGGGGAAAACATTCAGTACTTC	CASSFSVGTSGENIQYF
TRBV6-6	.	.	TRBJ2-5	TGTGCCAGCAGTTACCTTGACAGGCAAGAGACCCAGTACTTC	CASSYLDRQETQYF
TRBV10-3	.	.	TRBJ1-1	TGTGCCATCGCAGAAGAGATGCGCGGGTCTGAAGCTTTCTTT	CAIAEEMRGSEAFF
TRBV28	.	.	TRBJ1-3	TGTGCCAGCAGTTCTACCCCCACCATATATTTT	CASSSTPTIYF
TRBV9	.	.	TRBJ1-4	TGTGCCAGCAGCGCTGACCAGAGGACATCGGTGGTCCAAAAACTGTTTTTT	CASSADQRTSVVQKLFF
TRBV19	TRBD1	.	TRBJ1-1	TGTGCCAGTACTAGGACAGGGAACACTGAAGCTTTCTTT	CASTRTGNTEAFF
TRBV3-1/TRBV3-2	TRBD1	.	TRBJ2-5	TGTGCCAGCAGCCGACAGGGGGCAGGAGAGACCCAGTACTTC	CASSRQGAGETQYF